What follows is one TCR beta chain and its context. The sample belongs to a study of blood T cell repertoires in COVID-19. Libraries were prepared by immunoSEQ multiplex PCR; TCRdb keeps only in-frame clonotypes and omits some of them. Here the sample spans about 170,000 clones, around 85% being singletons. V lost 8 bases, J lost 5 bases, and 9 bases lay in between. The germline V gene has CDR1 MNHEY and CDR2 SVGAGI. This CDR3 has 12 amino acids. Sequencing was carried out using peripheral blood. The receptor comes from a human donor with acute or convalescent COVID-19. The donor label of this sample is uncertain. V gene TRBV6-5 combines with J gene TRBJ1-4, with D maybe TRBD1 (5 bases). CDR3 region: CASGKGNEKLFF. CDR3 in DNA: TGTGCCAGCGGGAAGGGGAATGAAAAACTGTTTTTT.